The 20 T cell receptor beta chains below come from one sample, sequenced in a study of cytotoxic CD8 clonotypes in ibrutinib-treated CLL. Sequencing was performed with immunoSEQ multiplex PCR; in TCRdb, only in-frame clones are kept and a portion is missing. The sample has some 150,000 clones; roughly 80% are singletons. The sequenced sample was PBMCs, obtained after 12 months of ibrutinib treatment. All receptors derive from a human donor with chronic lymphocytic leukemia.

The V call is TRBV7-8, the J call TRBJ2-3; D may be TRBD2 (6 bases). V was shortened by 8 bases and J by 3 bases, with 9 bases between the two germline ends. The CDR3 loop spans 12 amino acids. Germline-derived CDR1 and CDR2 are SGHVS and FQNEAQ. The CDR3 protein is CASRRGTDTQYF. The CDR3 bases are TGTGCCAGCCGACGGGGGACAGATACGCAGTATTTT.

The V call is TRBV28, the J call TRBJ1-1; D unresolved. CDR1 MDHEN and CDR2 SYDVKM come from the germline V gene. V was pared by 3 bases and J by 6 bases, with 17 bases between. CDR3 size: 15 residues. The CDR3 DNA reads TGTGCCAGCAGTTTTGAGGGCCAGGTCTCCTCTGAAGCTTTCTTT. Translation gives CASSFEGQVSSEAFF.

V usage is TRBV9 and J usage is TRBJ2-2; a weak D match, TRBD2 (5 bases). CDR3 length: 17 amino acids. The germline V and J ends were trimmed by 0 bases and 4 bases, with 16 bases remaining between them. Germline V lookup: CDR1 SGDLS, CDR2 YYNGEE. The CDR3, as DNA: TGTGCCAGCAGCGTAGTGGATAGCGACTTTAGCACCGGGGAGCTGTTTTTT. It yields the protein CASSVVDSDFSTGELFF.

This sequence joins TRBV5-1 and TRBJ2-1; TRBD2 agrees at 12 bases. Germline assignment: CDR1 SGHRS and CDR2 YFSETQ. This CDR3 is 15 amino acids long. The ends lost 4 bases at V and 6 bases at J; junction bases unmatched: 5. In nucleotides, the CDR3 is TGCGCCAGCAGCCCGGGACTAGCGGGTCCCAATGAGCAGTTCTTC. Protein: CASSPGLAGPNEQFF.

V usage is TRBV7-2 and J usage is TRBJ2-7; 8 bases align to TRBD1. The germline V gene has CDR1 SGHTA and CDR2 FQGNSA. This CDR3 spans 14 amino acids. V shed 7 bases, J shed 5 bases, and the junction held 10 bases outside the gene matches. The CDR3 is CASTYADRVNEQYF. Written as DNA, the CDR3 is TGTGCCAGCACCTACGCGGACAGGGTAAACGAGCAGTACTTC. The full variable domain, in which reference TRBV7-2 and TRBJ2-7 provide the parts outside the CDR3, is GAGVSQSPSNKVTEKGKDVELRCDPISGHTALYWYRQSLGQGLEFLIYFQGNSAPDKSGLPSDRFSAERTGGSVSTLTIQRTQQEDSAVYLCASTYADRVNEQYFGPGTRLTVT.

The rearrangement links TRBV9 to TRBJ2-2; no firm D call. The V gene lost 0 bases and the J gene lost 2 bases, with 11 bases spanning the gap. Germline lookup yields CDR1 SGDLS and CDR2 YYNGEE. This CDR3 is 16 amino acids long. CDR3 nucleotides: TGTGCCAGCAGCGTAGATAAGCGAACTAACACCGGGGAGCTGTTTTTT. Amino acid sequence: CASSVDKRTNTGELFF.

The chain combines TRBV19 with TRBJ1-6; the D is unclear. The CDR3 loop spans 14 amino acids. The germline CDR1 and CDR2 sequences are LNHDA and SQIVND (reference sequence). Here the CDR3 DNA reads TGTGCAACAAGTACCCATTACCTTAATTCACCCCTCCACTTT. Protein sequence: CATSTHYLNSPLHF.

With respect to this clone: Other DNA sequences of this sample code for an identical CDR3. This chain joins TRBV7-9 and TRBJ2-7; 9 bases line up with TRBD1. V shed 5 bases, J shed 1 base, and the junction held 6 bases outside the gene matches. CDR3 length equals 15 residues. Germline CDR1 reads SEHNR; CDR2 reads FQNEAQ (reference sequence). CDR3 sequence: CASSLTGTGSYEQYF. In DNA form, the CDR3 reads TGTGCCAGCAGCCTAACAGGGACAGGGTCCTACGAGCAGTACTTC.

This clone was seen more than once but under ten times. This sequence joins TRBV11-2 and TRBJ2-1, with D hard to call. The CDR3 consists of 11 residues. Germline-derived CDR1 and CDR2 are SGHAT and FQNNGV. V shed 3 bases and J shed 10 bases, with 7 bases lying between them. CDR3 sequence reads: CASSLTREQFF. CDR3 nucleotides: TGTGCCAGCAGCTTGACTCGAGAGCAGTTCTTC.

This clone has just one count. CDR3 bases: TGCGCCAGCAGCTTGTTCGGGGCAGGGGGCTCCTACGAGCAGTACTTC. This encodes CASSLFGAGGSYEQYF. The V gene is TRBV5-1, the J gene TRBJ2-7, with 7 positions matching TRBD1. The CDR3 has 16 amino acids. V shed 1 base and J 0 bases; nucleotides not matched to a gene: 7. Germline CDR1 is SGHRS and CDR2 is YFSETQ.

This clone was found a few times. J is TRBJ1-1 and V is TRBV19, with D perhaps TRBD1 (5 bases). CDR1 and CDR2 from the germline V gene are LNHDA and SQIVND (reference sequence). This CDR3 comprises 13 residues. V was shortened by 5 bases and J by 1 base, with 8 bases between the two germline ends. CDR3 region: CASSRQSNTEAFF. In DNA, the CDR3 is TGTGCCAGTAGTCGACAGTCGAACACTGAAGCTTTCTTT.

Written as DNA, the CDR3 is TGTGCCAGCAGCCCGACAGACGGAAGTGAAAAACTGTTTTTT. As protein: CASSPTDGSEKLFF. The chain is built from TRBV7-9 and TRBJ1-4, with a possible D match to TRBD1 (5 bases). Germline assignment: CDR1 SEHNR and CDR2 FQNEAQ (reference sequence). Trimming left V 5 bases short and J 7 bases short, with 14 bases between. The CDR3 loop spans 14 amino acids. Together with reference TRBV7-9 and TRBJ1-4, the CDR3 gives the full variable domain: DTGVSQNPRHKITKRGQNVTFRCDPISEHNRLYWYRQTLGQGPEFLTYFQNEAQLEKSRLLSDRFSAERPKGSFSTLEIQRTEQGDSAMYLCASSPTDGSEKLFFGSGTQLSVL.

Concerning this clone: Other DNA variants within this sample encode the same CDR3. This chain uses TRBV19 with TRBJ1-2; 7 nucleotides match TRBD1. J gave up 2 bases and V 7 bases, and 7 bases lay outside the gene matches. Per the germline V gene, CDR1 is LNHDA and CDR2 is SQIVND (reference sequence). The CDR3 totals 14 residues. The CDR3 DNA is TGTGCCAGTACCAAGATGACAGGGAACTATGGCTACACCTTC. This sequence encodes CASTKMTGNYGYTF.

V usage is TRBV9 and J usage is TRBJ1-1; D possibly corresponds to TRBD1 (6 bases). V lost 6 bases and J lost 0, with 33 bases in between. This CDR3 contains 21 residues. CDR1 and CDR2 (germline): SGDLS, YYNGEE. In DNA, the CDR3 is TGTGCCAGCATTGCACATTCCAGTGGAAGGACAGACCCCTTATTGAACACTGAAGCTTTCTTT. It specifies CASIAHSSGRTDPLLNTEAFF.

The chain joins TRBV6-5 to TRBJ1-5, with D possibly being TRBD1 (6 bases). V lost 0 bases and J 7 bases, leaving 13 bases between the germline ends. Looked up from germline, CDR1 is MNHEY and CDR2 is SVGAGI. The CDR3 loop spans 15 amino acids. Here the CDR3 reads CASSYSPGVGQPQHF. The CDR3 DNA follows: TGTGCCAGCAGTTACTCACCAGGGGTCGGGCAGCCCCAGCATTTT.

The chain uses TRBV18 and TRBJ1-5, with 7 bases matching TRBD1. Germline CDR1 and CDR2: KGHSH and LQKENI. This CDR3 has 15 amino acids. The V gene end was trimmed by 3 bases and the J gene end by 1 base; junction bases not matched to a gene: 3. The CDR3 here is CASSPKDRSNQPQHF. The DNA of the CDR3 is TGTGCCAGCTCACCCAAGGACAGGAGCAATCAGCCCCAGCATTTT.

The rearrangement links TRBV4-2 to TRBJ2-1, with unresolved D. Germline CDR1 LGHNA, CDR2 YNFKEQ. Trimming shortened V by 0 bases and J by 7 bases, and 10 bases separated the two germline ends. There are 14 residues in the CDR3. In DNA, the CDR3 is TGTGCCAGCAGCCAAGAGTGGGTTGGGAATGAGCAGTTCTTC. It yields the protein CASSQEWVGNEQFF.

This chain connects TRBV5-1 to TRBJ1-3; 8 bases map to TRBD1. Germline V gene lookup returns CDR1 SGHRS and CDR2 YFSETQ. J lost 0 bases, V lost 4 bases, and 3 bases had no gene match. This CDR3 spans 15 amino acids. The CDR3 coding sequence is TGCGCCAGCAGCGGCGGGACAGGCTCTGGAAACACCATATATTTT. Its translation is CASSGGTGSGNTIYF.

The chain is built from TRBV2 and TRBJ2-3; D not certain. CDR3 size: 11 residues. Germline V gene lookup returns CDR1 SNHLY and CDR2 FYNNEI. V gave up 10 bases and J gave up 7 bases, with 12 bases separating them. CDR3 DNA sequence: TGTGCCACCGACTCCCCCCATACGCAGTATTTT. It specifies CATDSPHTQYF.

The V gene is TRBV9, the J gene TRBJ2-3; D is perhaps TRBD1 (6 bases). The length of the CDR3 is 15 residues. The V gene lost 0 bases and the J gene lost 2 bases, with 10 bases spanning the gap. Germline V gene lookup returns CDR1 SGDLS and CDR2 YYNGEE. The CDR3 nucleotides read TGTGCCAGCAGCGTAGATCGGACAGACACAGATACGCAGTATTTT. Encoded protein: CASSVDRTDTDTQYF.